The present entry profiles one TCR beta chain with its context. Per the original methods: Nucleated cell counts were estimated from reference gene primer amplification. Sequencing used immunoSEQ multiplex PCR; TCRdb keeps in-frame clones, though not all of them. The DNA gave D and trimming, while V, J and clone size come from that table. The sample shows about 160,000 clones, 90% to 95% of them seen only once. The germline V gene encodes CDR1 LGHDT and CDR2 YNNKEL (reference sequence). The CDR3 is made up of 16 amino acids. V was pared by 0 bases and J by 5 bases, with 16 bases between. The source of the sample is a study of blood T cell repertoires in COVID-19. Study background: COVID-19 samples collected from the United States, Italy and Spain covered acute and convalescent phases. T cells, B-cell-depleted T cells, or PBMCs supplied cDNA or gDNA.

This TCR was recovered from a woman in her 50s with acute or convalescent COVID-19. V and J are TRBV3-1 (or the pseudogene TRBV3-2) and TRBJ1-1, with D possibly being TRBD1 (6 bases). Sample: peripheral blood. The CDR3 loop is CASSQEWRQGRTEAFF. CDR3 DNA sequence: TGTGCCAGCAGCCAAGAGTGGCGTCAGGGGAGAACTGAAGCTTTCTTT.